These 30 T cell receptor beta chains were sequenced from one sample in a study of a mutant IDH1 vaccine in newly diagnosed glioma. As to time point: week 47, end of study. Topical imiquimod accompanied each vaccine dose, which consisted of 300 ug of mutant IDH1 20-mer peptide. TCRdb's copy holds only in-frame clones and misses some; the assay was immunoSEQ multiplex PCR. The sample shows fewer than 95,000 clones, 70% to 90% of them seen only once. These TCRs are of unknown antigen specificity. The source was PBMCs, collected from a glioma patient whose treatment included an IDH1 peptide vaccine. These receptors originate from a man aged 35 to 55 with glioma.

This clone has only one observation. The chain joins TRBV21-1 to TRBJ2-7. TRBV21-1 is designated a pseudogene. The CDR3 loop spans 14 amino acids. The CDR3 sequence: CASSNPGPKEEQYF. CDR3 nucleotides: TGTGCCAGCAGCAACCCGGGCCCTAAGGAGGAGCAGTACTTC.

On this clone itself: One junction end disagrees with the germline gene, perhaps due to a read error. The chain joins TRBV7-7 to TRBJ2-3; 8 bases are a match to TRBD2. The CDR3 sequence is 15 residues long. Germline V gene data show CDR1 as SSHAT and CDR2 as FNYEAQ (reference sequence). The CDR3 nucleotides read TGTGCTAGCAGCTCGGGACTAGGTGACACAGATACGCAGTATTTT. The encoded protein is CASSSGLGDTDTQYF. The full variable domain, rest sourced from reference TRBV7-7 and TRBJ2-3, is GAGVSQSPRYKVTKRGQDVTLRCDPISSHATLYWYQQALGQGPEFLTYFNYEAQPDKSGLPSDRFSAERPEGSISTLTIQRTEQRDSAMYRCASSSGLGDTDTQYFGPGTRLTVL.

Remarks on this clone: At one boundary the junction diverges from the germline segment, which might be a read error. CDR3 amino acids: CASRRDVVDYERYF. The CDR3 DNA is TGTGCCAGCAGACGGGACGTAGTAGACTACGAGCGGTACTTC. The chain combines TRBV28 with TRBJ2-7; TRBD1 or TRBD2 may be the D gene (5 bases each). The CDR3 has 14 residues. Germline-derived CDR1 and CDR2 are MDHEN and SYDVKM.

The chain uses TRBV7-2 and TRBJ1-4; a possible D gene is TRBD1 (6 bases). The CDR3 runs to 15 residues. Per the germline V gene, CDR1 is SGHTA and CDR2 is FQGNSA. V dropped 5 bases and J dropped 4 bases, with 14 bases sitting between them. This CDR3 is CASSIQGYGNEKLFF. CDR3 in DNA: TGTGCCAGCAGCATCCAGGGGTACGGTAATGAAAAACTGTTTTTT.

For this clone: The sample carries other DNA sequences with the same CDR3. The CDR3 sequence: CASSQGADSGANVLTF. The CDR3 bases are TGCGCCAGCAGCCAGGGCGCCGACTCTGGGGCCAACGTCCTGACTTTC. The genes are TRBV4-3 and TRBJ2-6, with unresolved D. The germline CDR1 and CDR2 sequences are LGHNA and YSLEER. This CDR3 is 16 amino acids long. Trimming removed 3 bases from V and 0 bases from J, with 9 bases in between.

A single count supports this clone. This chain links TRBV7-2 with TRBJ2-2, with 11 nucleotides matching TRBD2. Losses at the gene ends were 5 bases for V and 5 bases for J; bases not matched to a gene: 4. This CDR3 comprises 15 residues. Germline V gene lookup returns CDR1 SGHTA and CDR2 FQGNSA. CDR3: CASSAGLADTGELFF. Written as DNA, the CDR3 is TGTGCCAGCAGCGCGGGACTAGCGGATACCGGGGAGCTGTTTTTT.

This chain joins TRBV7-9 and TRBJ2-5; TRBD1 aligns across 10 bases. The CDR3 is made up of 13 amino acids. The junction had 1 base not matched to a gene; V was cut back by 3 bases and J by 6 bases. Germline V gene data show CDR1 as SEHNR and CDR2 as FQNEAQ (reference sequence). The CDR3 nucleotides read TGTGCCAGCAGCTTGGACAGGGGGAAGACCCAGTACTTC. Protein sequence: CASSLDRGKTQYF.

The rearrangement links TRBV19 to TRBJ2-3; D is uncertain. Germline V gene data show CDR1 as LNHDA and CDR2 as SQIVND (reference sequence). This CDR3 has 14 amino acids. V was cut by 3 bases and J by 0 bases, with 7 bases left in between. CDR3 DNA: TGTGCCAGTAGTATTACACCCAGCACAGATACGCAGTATTTT. Its protein is CASSITPSTDTQYF.

Turning to this clone: Different DNA sequences within this sample yield the same CDR3. The V and J genes are TRBV28 and TRBJ2-7; D gene uncertain. This CDR3 spans 12 amino acids. Germline V gene sequence: CDR1 MDHEN, CDR2 SYDVKM. V lost 3 bases, J lost 3 bases, and 6 bases lay in between. In DNA, the CDR3 is TGTGCCAGCAGTTTCGCGGACTACGAGCAGTACTTC. This encodes CASSFADYEQYF.

The chain recombines TRBV7-2 with TRBJ2-1; 7 bases align to TRBD1. The CDR3 length is 15 residues. CDR1 and CDR2 (germline): SGHTA, FQGNSA. V trimming: 5 bases; J trimming: 10 bases; junction bases outside the gene matches: 14. For the CDR3, the DNA is TGTGCCAGCAGCCCAGGGGGTATAGCCCTACGGGAGCAGTTCTTC. Translating it yields CASSPGGIALREQFF. The full variable domain, in which reference TRBV7-2 and TRBJ2-1 provide the parts outside the CDR3, is GAGVSQSPSNKVTEKGKDVELRCDPISGHTALYWYRQSLGQGLEFLIYFQGNSAPDKSGLPSDRFSAERTGGSVSTLTIQRTQQEDSAVYLCASSPGGIALREQFFGPGTRLTVL.

The gene calls are TRBV5-6 and TRBJ2-3, with a tentative D call TRBD1 (6 bases). This CDR3 has 14 amino acids. CDR1 is SGHDT, CDR2 YYEEEE, per germline. V was shortened by 4 bases and J by 4 bases, with 13 bases between the two germline ends. The CDR3 is CASSETGNPDTQYF. In DNA form, the CDR3 reads TGTGCCAGCAGCGAGACAGGAAATCCAGATACGCAGTATTTT.

The rearrangement joins TRBV6-1 to TRBJ1-2; the D gene is possibly TRBD1 (5 bases). In germline, CDR1 is MNHNS, CDR2 SASEGT. Trimming pared 5 bases from V and 7 bases from J, leaving 14 bases between. This CDR3 comprises 13 residues. CDR3 in amino acids: CASSSQGGLGYTF. CDR3 coding DNA: TGTGCCAGCAGTTCCCAGGGAGGGCTTGGCTACACCTTC.

The chain combines TRBV11-1 with TRBJ2-7; a weak D match, TRBD1 (5 bases). CDR3 size: 15 residues. Germline CDR1 is SGHAT and CDR2 is FQDESV (reference sequence). V lost 1 base and J lost 2, with 12 bases in between. CDR3: CASSLDRTSAYEQYF. Written as DNA, the CDR3 is TGTGCCAGCAGCTTAGACCGGACATCTGCCTACGAGCAGTACTTC.

Worth noting for this clone: An end of the junction differs from the germline gene, which may be a read error. V and J are TRBV27 and TRBJ2-1; possible D gene TRBD1, 5 bases. There are 13 residues in the CDR3. Germline V CDR1 and CDR2: MNHEY, SMNVEV (reference sequence). CDR3: CASSFPGARLKIF. In DNA form, the CDR3 reads TGTGCCAGCAGTTTCCCTGGGGCTAGGTTGAAGATCTTC.

This clone was recorded a few times. V gene TRBV5-4 combines with J gene TRBJ1-1; maybe TRBD1 (6 bases). In germline, CDR1 is SGHNT, CDR2 YYREEE (reference sequence). V shed 4 bases and J shed 3 bases, with 10 bases lying between them. The CDR3 contains 13 residues. The CDR3 coding sequence is TGTGCCAGCAGCCGGCCAGGGGACACTGAAGCTTTCTTT. The encoded protein is CASSRPGDTEAFF. Full variable domain (rest looked up from reference TRBV5-4 and TRBJ1-1): ETGVTQSPTHLIKTRGQQVTLRCSSQSGHNTVSWYQQALGQGPQFIFQYYREEENGRGNFPPRFSGLQFPNYSSELNVNALELDDSALYLCASSRPGDTEAFFGQGTRLTVV.

The V gene is TRBV7-2, the J gene TRBJ2-5, with 7 bases identical to TRBD1. The trim removed 5 bases at V and 2 bases at J, leaving 5 bases unmatched. The germline V gene has CDR1 SGHTA and CDR2 FQGNSA. This CDR3 region has 14 residues. The CDR3 here is CASSPGTAQETQYF. The CDR3 DNA follows: TGTGCCAGCAGCCCCGGGACAGCTCAAGAGACCCAGTACTTC.

The CDR3 nucleotides read TGTGCCAGCAAACCCGGGACTAGTGCCGGGGAGACCCAGTACTTC. It encodes CASKPGTSAGETQYF. V is TRBV5-4 and J is TRBJ2-5, with 8 nucleotides matching TRBD2. The CDR3 extends over 15 amino acids. The J segment lost 5 bases and the V segment lost 6 bases, leaving 12 bases of the junction unmatched. In germline, CDR1 is SGHNT, CDR2 YYREEE (reference sequence).

V gene TRBV19 combines with J gene TRBJ2-1, with a tentative D call TRBD1 (7 bases). The CDR3 sequence is 16 residues long. Trimming pared 5 bases from V and 7 bases from J, leaving 21 bases between. CDR1 is LNHDA, CDR2 SQIVND, per germline (reference sequence). The CDR3 sequence: CASSAGGTAIENEQFF. CDR3 nucleotides: TGTGCCAGTAGTGCTGGCGGGACAGCGATCGAAAATGAGCAGTTCTTC.

The chain is built from TRBV21-1 and TRBJ2-1; no DNA check was done on the table's D call, TRBD2. TRBV21-1 is noted as a pseudogene. The CDR3 spans 16 residues. CDR3 bases: TGTGCCAGCAGCACCACTATTAGCGGGGGTTACAATGAGCAGTTCTTC. The encoded protein is CASSTTISGGYNEQFF.

The chain has TRBV2 and TRBJ2-5, with 9 bases matching TRBD2. Unmatched junction bases numbered 14, after V lost 8 bases and J lost 4 bases. Germline lookup yields CDR1 SNHLY and CDR2 FYNNEI. The CDR3 totals 16 residues. The CDR3 loop reads CASQSPGLAIRETQYF. The DNA for the CDR3 is TGTGCCAGCCAATCTCCGGGACTAGCCATTAGAGAGACCCAGTACTTC.

The rearrangement links TRBV5-5 to TRBJ2-7; D is unresolved. CDR1 SGHKS and CDR2 YYEKEE come from the germline V gene (reference sequence). This CDR3 has 15 residues. Trimming removed 0 bases at V and 5 bases at J, with 15 bases between. CDR3 amino acids: CASSLADPPINEQYF. CDR3 DNA sequence: TGTGCCAGCAGCTTGGCTGACCCTCCGATAAACGAGCAGTACTTC.

The chain couples TRBV7-2 to TRBJ2-7; D not resolved. V gave up 7 bases and J gave up 5 bases, with 15 bases separating them. Germline assignment: CDR1 SGHTA and CDR2 FQGNSA. The CDR3 runs to 13 residues. CDR3 region: CASTFERYHEQYF. As DNA, the CDR3 is TGTGCCAGCACCTTCGAGCGTTACCACGAGCAGTACTTC. The whole variable domain, remainder taken from reference TRBV7-2 and TRBJ2-7, is GAGVSQSPSNKVTEKGKDVELRCDPISGHTALYWYRQSLGQGLEFLIYFQGNSAPDKSGLPSDRFSAERTGGSVSTLTIQRTQQEDSAVYLCASTFERYHEQYFGPGTRLTVT.

Only a few counts were recorded for this clone. The DNA of the CDR3 is TGTGCCATCTTGTCCGAAGTGGAAGCTTTCTTT. It codes for CAILSEVEAFF. The chain links TRBV28 to TRBJ1-1; D gene unclear. The V gene lost 10 bases and the J gene lost 8 bases, with 14 bases spanning the gap. Per germline, CDR1 MDHEN and CDR2 SYDVKM. The CDR3 is made up of 11 amino acids.

V is TRBV25-1 and J is TRBJ2-3; 12 bases are a match to TRBD2. V was pared by 6 bases and J by 10 bases, with 11 bases of the junction left unmatched. The CDR3 is made up of 15 amino acids. The germline V gene has CDR1 MGHDK and CDR2 SYGVNS. The CDR3 DNA reads TGTGCCAGCAGCGGGGTGGATCTAGCGGGAGGGGCGCAGTATTTT. Translation: CASSGVDLAGGAQYF.

This chain connects TRBV13 to TRBJ2-7; 8 bases line up with TRBD1. Germline CDR1 reads PRHDT; CDR2 reads FYEKMQ (reference sequence). V lost 3 bases to trimming and J lost 5 bases; unmatched junction nucleotides: 9. The CDR3 is made up of 15 amino acids. CDR3 in amino acids: CASSLSRQGLNEQYF. The CDR3 region has the DNA TGTGCCAGCAGCTTGTCCCGACAGGGGTTGAACGAGCAGTACTTC.

V usage is TRBV27 and J usage is TRBJ2-1, with D tentatively TRBD2 (7 bases). The CDR3 is 14 amino acids. Germline loops: CDR1 MNHEY, CDR2 SMNVEV (reference sequence). V lost 6 bases and J 5 bases, leaving 14 bases between the germline ends. The CDR3, as DNA: TGTGCCAGCAGAAGGGGGGGGGTAAACAATGAGCAGTTCTTC. This encodes CASRRGGVNNEQFF.

The rearrangement joins TRBV27 to TRBJ2-2; 9 nucleotides match TRBD1. The germline V gene encodes CDR1 MNHEY and CDR2 SMNVEV (reference sequence). The CDR3 sequence is 16 residues long. The ends lost 0 bases at V and 7 bases at J; junction bases unmatched: 6. The CDR3, as DNA: TGTGCCAGCAGTTTATCCGGGACAGGGCGTTTCGGGGAGCTGTTTTTT. Residues: CASSLSGTGRFGELFF.

This sequence joins TRBV4-1 and TRBJ1-3; TRBD1 might be the D (5 bases). Germline V gene sequence: CDR1 MGHRA, CDR2 YSYEKL. Trimming shortened V by 0 bases and J by 0 bases, and 15 bases separated the two germline ends. CDR3 length: 18 amino acids. This CDR3 is CASSQDGGGSSSGNTIYF. CDR3 DNA sequence: TGCGCCAGCAGCCAAGATGGCGGGGGATCTAGCTCTGGAAACACCATATATTTT.

The chain has TRBV4-3 and TRBJ1-2; 9 bases map to TRBD1. The V and J ends lost 3 bases and 8 bases, in that order; junction bases with no gene match: 13. The CDR3 totals 16 residues. Germline V gene data show CDR1 as LGHNA and CDR2 as YSLEER. The CDR3 loop reads CASSQVTQGAFRGYTF. Written as DNA, the CDR3 is TGCGCCAGCAGCCAGGTGACACAGGGGGCCTTCAGGGGCTACACCTTC.

Turning to this clone: Germline and junction disagree at one end, which may indicate a read error. The rearrangement uses TRBV7-7 and TRBJ2-3, with 8 positions matching TRBD1. The CDR3 totals 13 residues. Germline V gene data show CDR1 as SSHAT and CDR2 as FNYEAQ (reference sequence). CDR3 loop: CASSPGQGVTQYF. The CDR3 nucleotides are TGTGCTAGCAGCCCCGGACAGGGAGTAACGCAGTATTTT.